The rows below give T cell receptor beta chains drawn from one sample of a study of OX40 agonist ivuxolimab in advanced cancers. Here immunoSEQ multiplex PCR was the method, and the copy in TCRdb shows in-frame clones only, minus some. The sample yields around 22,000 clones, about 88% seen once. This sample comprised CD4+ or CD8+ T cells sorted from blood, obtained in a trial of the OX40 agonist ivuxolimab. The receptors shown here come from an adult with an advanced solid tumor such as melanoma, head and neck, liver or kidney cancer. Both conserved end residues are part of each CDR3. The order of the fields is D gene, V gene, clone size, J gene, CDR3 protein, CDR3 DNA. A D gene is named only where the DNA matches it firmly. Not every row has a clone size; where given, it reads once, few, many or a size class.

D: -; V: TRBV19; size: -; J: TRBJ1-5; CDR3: CASSIGTGANQPQHF; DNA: TGTGCCAGTAGTATCGGCACAGGCGCCAATCAGCCCCAGCATTTT
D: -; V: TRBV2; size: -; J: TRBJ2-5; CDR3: CASIVGGVPQETQYF; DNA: TGTGCCAGCATAGTTGGCGGAGTACCACAAGAGACCCAGTACTTC
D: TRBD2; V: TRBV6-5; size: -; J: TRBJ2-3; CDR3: CASSYTPSGRTDTQYF; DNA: TGTGCCAGCAGTTACACTCCTAGCGGTCGCACAGATACGCAGTATTTT
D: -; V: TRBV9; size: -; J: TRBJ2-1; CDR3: CASSAQGRDAYNEQFF; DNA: TGTGCCAGCAGCGCCCAAGGGCGGGACGCATACAATGAGCAGTTCTTC
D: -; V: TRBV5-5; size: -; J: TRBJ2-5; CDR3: CASSLGYGEGTQYF; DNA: TGTGCCAGCAGCTTGGGGTATGGGGAAGGGACCCAGTACTTC
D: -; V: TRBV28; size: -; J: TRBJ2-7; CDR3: CASSEPGSGDHRYEQYF; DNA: TGTGCCAGCAGCGAACCCGGGAGCGGCGACCACCGTTACGAGCAGTACTTC
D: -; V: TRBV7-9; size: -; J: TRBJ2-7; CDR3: CASSLELANYEQYF; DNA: TGTGCCAGCAGCTTAGAACTGGCAAACTACGAGCAGTACTTC
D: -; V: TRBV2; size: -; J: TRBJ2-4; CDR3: CASSVDRIEAKNIQYF; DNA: TGTGCCAGCAGTGTAGACAGGATTGAAGCCAAAAACATTCAGTACTTC
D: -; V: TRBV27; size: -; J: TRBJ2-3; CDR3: CASSLSSGPDTQYF; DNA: TGTGCCAGCAGTTTATCATCAGGGCCAGATACGCAGTATTTT
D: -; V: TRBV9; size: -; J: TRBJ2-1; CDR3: CASSEGLNEQFF; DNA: TGTGCCAGCAGCGAGGGGCTCAATGAGCAGTTCTTC
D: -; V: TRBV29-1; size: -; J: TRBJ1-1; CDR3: CSVEDRLQGLGAFF; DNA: TGCAGCGTTGAAGATCGATTACAGGGCCTCGGAGCTTTCTTT
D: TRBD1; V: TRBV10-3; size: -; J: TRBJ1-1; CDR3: CATGEDRVEVSEAFF; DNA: TGTGCCACCGGTGAGGACAGGGTTGAAGTCTCTGAAGCTTTCTTT
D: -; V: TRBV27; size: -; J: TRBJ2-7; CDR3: CASSLSGHSNSYEQYF; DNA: TGTGCCAGCAGTTTATCGGGACACTCAAACTCCTACGAGCAGTACTTC
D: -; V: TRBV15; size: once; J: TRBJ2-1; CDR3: CATSEGPARLDEQFF; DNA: TGTGCCACCAGCGAGGGTCCCGCGAGGTTGGATGAGCAGTTCTTC
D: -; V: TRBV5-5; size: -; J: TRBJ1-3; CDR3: CASSTDRATGNTIYF; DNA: TGTGCCAGCAGCACTGACAGAGCTACGGGAAACACCATATATTTT
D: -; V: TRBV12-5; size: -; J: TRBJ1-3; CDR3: CASVGASSGNTIYF; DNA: TGTGCTAGTGTGGGGGCGAGCTCTGGAAACACCATATATTTT
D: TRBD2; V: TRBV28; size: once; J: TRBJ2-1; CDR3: CASSQLAGNAYNEQFF; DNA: TGTGCCAGCAGTCAACTAGCGGGGAACGCCTACAATGAGCAGTTCTTC
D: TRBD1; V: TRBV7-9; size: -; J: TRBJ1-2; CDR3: CASSLGGAGGDYGYTF; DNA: TGTGCCAGCAGCTTAGGCGGTGCAGGGGGTGACTATGGCTACACCTTC
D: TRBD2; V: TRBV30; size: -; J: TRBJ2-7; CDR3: CAWSNPAGLAPREQYF; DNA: TGTGCCTGGAGTAACCCCGCTGGACTAGCTCCGCGCGAGCAGTACTTC
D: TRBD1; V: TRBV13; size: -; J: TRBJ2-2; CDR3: CASSLETGVTGELFF; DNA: TGTGCCAGCAGCTTAGAGACAGGGGTCACCGGGGAGCTGTTTTTT
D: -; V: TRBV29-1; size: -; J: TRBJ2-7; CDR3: CSVEVARGYEQYF; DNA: TGCAGCGTTGAGGTTGCCAGGGGCTACGAGCAGTACTTC
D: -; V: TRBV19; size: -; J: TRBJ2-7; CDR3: CASSIGEGAGYEQYF; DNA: TGTGCCAGTAGTATAGGTGAGGGGGCGGGGTACGAGCAGTACTTC
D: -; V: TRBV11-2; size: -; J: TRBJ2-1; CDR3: CASSSGTIVLDEQFF; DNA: TGTGCCAGCAGCTCCGGGACAATTGTCTTGGATGAGCAGTTCTTC
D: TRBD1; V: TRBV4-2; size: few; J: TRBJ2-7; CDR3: CASSQGFDRDRGPYEQYF; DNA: TGTGCCAGCAGCCAAGGGTTTGACCGGGACAGGGGGCCCTACGAGCAGTACTTC
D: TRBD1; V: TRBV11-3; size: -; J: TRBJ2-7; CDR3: CASSLGQGFYEQYF; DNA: TGTGCCAGCAGCTTAGGACAGGGTTTCTACGAGCAGTACTTC
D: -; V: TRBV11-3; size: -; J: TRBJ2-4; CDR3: CASSFSPAKNIQYF; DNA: TGTGCCAGCAGCTTCTCCCCGGCCAAAAACATTCAGTACTTC
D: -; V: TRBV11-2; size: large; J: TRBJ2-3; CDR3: CASSFWGRREDTQYF; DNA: TGTGCCAGCAGCTTCTGGGGGAGGAGGGAAGATACGCAGTATTTT
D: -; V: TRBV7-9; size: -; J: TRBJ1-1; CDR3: CASRPGAQGNTEAFF; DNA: TGTGCCAGCAGGCCGGGGGCCCAGGGGAACACTGAAGCTTTCTTT
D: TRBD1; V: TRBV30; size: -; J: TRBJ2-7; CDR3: CAWNPGTGAYEQYF; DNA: TGTGCCTGGAATCCCGGGACAGGGGCGTACGAGCAGTACTTC
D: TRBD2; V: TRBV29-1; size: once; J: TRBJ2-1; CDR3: CSVAPGRDNEQFF; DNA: TGCAGCGTCGCCCCGGGGAGGGACAATGAGCAGTTCTTC
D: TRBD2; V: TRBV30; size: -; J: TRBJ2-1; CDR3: CAWSGAGGPYNEQFF; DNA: TGTGCCTGGAGTGGGGCGGGAGGGCCATACAATGAGCAGTTCTTC
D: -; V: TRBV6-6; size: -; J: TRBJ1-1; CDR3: CATAGLNTEAFF; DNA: TGTGCCACTGCGGGGCTGAACACTGAAGCTTTCTTT
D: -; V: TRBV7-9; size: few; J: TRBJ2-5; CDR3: CASSFPSVDIQETQYF; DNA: TGTGCCAGCAGCTTCCCAAGCGTAGACATTCAAGAGACCCAGTACTTC
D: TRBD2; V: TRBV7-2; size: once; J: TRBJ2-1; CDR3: CASSLAHASGRAAYNEQFF; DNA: TGTGCCAGCAGCTTAGCGCACGCTAGCGGGAGAGCCGCCTACAATGAGCAGTTCTTC
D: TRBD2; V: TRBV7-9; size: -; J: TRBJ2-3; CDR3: CASSSKLAVTDTQYF; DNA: TGTGCCAGCAGCTCCAAACTAGCGGTCACAGATACGCAGTATTTT
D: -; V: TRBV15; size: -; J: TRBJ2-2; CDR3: CATTRLAPGELFF; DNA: TGTGCCACCACGCGCCTAGCGCCCGGGGAGCTGTTTTTT
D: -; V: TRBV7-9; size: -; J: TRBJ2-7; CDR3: CASSWDPSYEQYF; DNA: TGTGCCAGCAGCTGGGATCCCTCCTACGAGCAGTACTTC
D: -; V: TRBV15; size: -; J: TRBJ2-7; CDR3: CATSPIRDLGYEQYF; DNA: TGTGCCACCAGCCCCATCAGGGATTTGGGTTACGAGCAGTACTTC
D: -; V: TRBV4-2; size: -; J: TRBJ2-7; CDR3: CASSQDLDSYEQYF; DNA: TGTGCCAGCAGCCAAGATCTGGACAGCTACGAGCAGTACTTC
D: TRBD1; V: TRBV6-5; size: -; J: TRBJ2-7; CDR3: CASSFNGDRVYEQYF; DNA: TGTGCCAGCAGTTTTAATGGGGACAGGGTCTACGAGCAGTACTTC
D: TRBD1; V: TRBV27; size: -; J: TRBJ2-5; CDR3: CASSYEGAVQETQYF; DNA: TGTGCCAGCAGTTATGAGGGGGCCGTTCAAGAGACCCAGTACTTC
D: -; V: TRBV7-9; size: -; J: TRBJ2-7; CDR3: CASSTSDGERTYEQYF; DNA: TGTGCCAGCAGCACCTCGGACGGCGAACGAACCTACGAGCAGTACTTC
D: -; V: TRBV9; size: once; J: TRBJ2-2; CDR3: CASSVKKPGELFF; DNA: TGTGCCAGCAGCGTAAAGAAACCCGGGGAGCTGTTTTTT
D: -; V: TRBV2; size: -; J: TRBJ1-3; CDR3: CASSEVGQNGNTIYF; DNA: TGTGCCAGCAGTGAGGTAGGACAGAATGGAAACACCATATATTTT
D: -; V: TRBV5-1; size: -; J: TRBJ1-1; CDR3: CASSFIPGVNTEAFF; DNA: TGCGCCAGCAGCTTTATCCCAGGGGTGAACACTGAAGCTTTCTTT
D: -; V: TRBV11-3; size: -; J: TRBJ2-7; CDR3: CASSPETANEQYF; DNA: TGTGCCAGTAGTCCAGAGACAGCCAACGAGCAGTACTTC
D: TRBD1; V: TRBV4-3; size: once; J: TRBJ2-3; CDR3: CASSQVAIQGATDTQYF; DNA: TGCGCCAGCAGCCAAGTCGCCATCCAGGGGGCTACAGATACGCAGTATTTT
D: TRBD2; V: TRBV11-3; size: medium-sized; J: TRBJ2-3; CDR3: CASSLREAGTDTQYF; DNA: TGTGCCAGCAGCTTACGGGAGGCGGGAACAGATACGCAGTATTTT
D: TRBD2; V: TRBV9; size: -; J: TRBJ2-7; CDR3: CASSVAGGNYEQYF; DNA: TGTGCCAGCAGCGTAGCGGGAGGAAACTACGAGCAGTACTTC
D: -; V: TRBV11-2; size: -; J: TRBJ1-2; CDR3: CASSLAPSDGYTF; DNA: TGTGCCAGCAGCTTAGCCCCTTCCGATGGCTACACCTTC
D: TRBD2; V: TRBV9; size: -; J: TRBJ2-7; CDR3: CASSSTGLAGGLPYEQYF; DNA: TGTGCCAGCAGCTCAACGGGACTAGCGGGAGGGCTGCCCTACGAGCAGTACTTC
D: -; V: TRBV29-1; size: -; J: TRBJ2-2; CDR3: CSVEGGENFANTGELFF; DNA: TGCAGCGTTGAGGGGGGAGAGAATTTCGCGAACACCGGGGAGCTGTTTTTT
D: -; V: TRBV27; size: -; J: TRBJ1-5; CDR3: CASSLGSNQPQHF; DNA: TGTGCCAGCAGTTTGGGAAGCAATCAGCCCCAGCATTTT
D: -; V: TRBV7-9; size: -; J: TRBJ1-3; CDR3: CASLEAGSSGNTIYF; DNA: TGTGCCAGCTTAGAGGCAGGGAGTTCCGGAAACACCATATATTTT
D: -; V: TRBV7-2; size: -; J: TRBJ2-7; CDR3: CASSLLVGEQYF; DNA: TGTGCCAGCAGCTTATTGGTTGGCGAGCAGTACTTC
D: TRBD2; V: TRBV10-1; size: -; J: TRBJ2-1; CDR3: CASSRLAGDNEQFF; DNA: TGCGCCAGCAGTCGACTAGCGGGTGACAATGAGCAGTTCTTC
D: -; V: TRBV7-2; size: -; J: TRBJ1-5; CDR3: CASNFVVGAGGDSNQPQHF; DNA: TGTGCCAGCAACTTTGTTGTAGGGGCCGGAGGGGATAGCAATCAGCCCCAGCATTTT
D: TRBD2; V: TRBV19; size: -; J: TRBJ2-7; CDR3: CASSIRRESGEQYF; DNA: TGTGCCAGTAGTATAAGGCGGGAGTCCGGCGAGCAGTACTTC
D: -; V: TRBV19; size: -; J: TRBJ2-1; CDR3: CASSIKLLGSEQFF; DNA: TGTGCCAGTAGTATAAAACTTCTAGGGAGTGAGCAGTTCTTC